This T cell receptor beta chain was profiled in a study of response to subunit inactivated influenza vaccine. Ten or more counts support this clonotype. Its antigen is currently unknown. With V trimmed by 6 bases and J by 6 bases, 6 bases remained unmatched. The germline V gene has CDR1 DFQATT and CDR2 SNEGSKA (reference sequence). The CDR3 runs 14 residues. Using its own MiXCR run on the RT-PCR reads, TCRdb lists one record per CDR3 protein. The sample has 600,000 to 850,000 distinct CDR3 sequences, roughly 15% seen once; the top ten hold roughly 7.6%. Points from the study as a whole: The authors offered the suggestion that each seasonal influenza vaccination recruits few new T cells.

This sequence joins TRBV20-1 and TRBJ2-1, with TRBD2 matching over 12 bases. The sequencing here drew on PBMCs from blood, taken around two weeks before vaccination. The clonotype comes from a man in his fifties or sixties who received an inactivated influenza vaccine. For the CDR3, the DNA is TGCAGTGCCCAAGGACTAGCGGGAAGCAATGAGCAGTTCTTC. Its protein product is CSAQGLAGSNEQFF.